The rows below give T cell receptor beta chains drawn from one sample of a study of T-cell reconstitution after alpha-beta-depleted transplantation in children. MiXCR, applied by TCRdb to the PCR reads, yields one record per CDR3 protein. This sample yields 670,000 or so distinct CDR3 sequences, of which around 12% are seen a single time; roughly 0.77% belongs to the top ten. The material was PBMCs, obtained before TCRalphabeta/CD19-depleted stem cell transplant. The receptors were sampled from a girl between 2 and 10 years old with congenital amegakaryocytic thrombocytopenia, due to receive a stem cell transplant. Both conserved end residues are part of each CDR3. A D gene is named only where the DNA matches it firmly. For some rows the clone size is stated as once, few or many, or as a class when expanded; others skip it.

TRBV30	once	TRBJ2-4	NA	CAWSGRGPKNIQYF	TGTGCCTGGAGTGGAAGGGGCCCCAAAAACATTCAGTACTTC
TRBV20-1	few	TRBJ2-7	TRBD2	CSASGGVRGTVYEQYF	TGCAGTGCTAGTGGGGGGGTCCGCGGGACGGTCTACGAGCAGTACTTC
TRBV5-6	NA	TRBJ2-4	TRBD2	CASSLAGAGVAKNIQYF	TGTGCCAGCAGCTTGGCAGGTGCGGGAGTGGCCAAAAACATTCAGTACTTC
TRBV12-5	NA	TRBJ2-7	NA	CASGPPVTPYEQYF	TGTGCTAGTGGTCCCCCCGTGACCCCCTACGAGCAGTACTTC
TRBV2	many	TRBJ1-4	NA	CASSEVGGRKLFF	TGTGCCAGCAGTGAAGTGGGGGGCCGAAAACTGTTTTTT
TRBV29-1	many	TRBJ2-7	TRBD2	CSASGRRDEQYF	TGCAGCGCTAGCGGACGCCGGGACGAGCAGTACTTC
TRBV20-1	NA	TRBJ2-1	NA	CSAMPWGNEQFF	TGCAGTGCTATGCCGTGGGGCAATGAGCAGTTCTTC
TRBV7-8	many	TRBJ2-3	TRBD2	CASSLSGTRSERGTQYF	TGTGCCAGCAGCCTAAGTGGGACTAGATCGGAACGGGGGACGCAGTATTTT
TRBV19	NA	TRBJ2-7	TRBD1	CASSRTDRGNEQYF	TGTGCCAGTAGTAGGACCGACAGGGGGAACGAGCAGTACTTC
TRBV20-1	NA	TRBJ2-7	NA	CSARSGTASSYEQYF	TGCAGTGCTAGATCCGGGACGGCGAGCTCCTACGAGCAGTACTTC
TRBV7-6	NA	TRBJ2-7	TRBD2	CASSFSAGLAGAGSYEQYF	TGTGCCAGCAGCTTTTCCGCGGGACTAGCGGGAGCGGGGTCCTACGAGCAGTACTTC
TRBV5-1	NA	TRBJ2-5	NA	CASSREGPTRETQYF	TGCGCCAGCAGCCGAGAGGGCCCTACCAGAGAGACCCAGTACTTC
TRBV21-1	many	TRBJ2-1	NA	CASSKGSGRRNNEQFF	TGTGCCAGCAGCAAAGGGTCAGGGAGGAGGAACAATGAGCAGTTCTTC
TRBV20-1	many	TRBJ2-3	TRBD2	CSARLAGVPDTQYF	TGCAGTGCGCGACTAGCGGGCGTCCCAGATACGCAGTATTTT
TRBV28	NA	TRBJ1-3	NA	CASSLGHRNTIYF	TGTGCCAGCAGTCTGGGGCACAGGAACACCATATATTTT
TRBV5-1	many	TRBJ2-2	NA	CASRVLGTSFTGELFF	TGCGCCAGCAGGGTTCTAGGGACAAGCTTCACCGGGGAGCTGTTTTTT
TRBV20-1	NA	TRBJ1-3	NA	CSAAQSSGNTIYF	TGCAGTGCTGCTCAAAGCTCTGGAAACACCATATATTTT
TRBV20-1	many	TRBJ2-1	TRBD2	CSASEGTSGSLEFF	TGCAGTGCTAGCGAGGGGACTAGCGGGAGTTTGGAGTTCTTC
TRBV12-3/TRBV12-4	NA	TRBJ1-2	TRBD1	CASRLPGQGIGYTF	TGTGCCAGCAGGCTACCGGGACAGGGGATAGGCTACACCTTC
TRBV20-1	many	TRBJ2-3	TRBD2	CSERAGVADTQYF	TGCAGTGAACGAGCGGGAGTAGCAGATACGCAGTATTTT
TRBV20-1	NA	TRBJ2-1	TRBD2	CSARSPTSGSDNEQFF	TGCAGTGCTAGATCCCCAACTAGCGGGAGCGACAATGAGCAGTTCTTC
TRBV7-8	NA	TRBJ2-1	NA	CASSSKPRGYNEQFF	TGTGCCAGCAGCTCAAAACCCAGGGGCTACAATGAGCAGTTCTTC
TRBV2	NA	TRBJ2-5	TRBD2	CASSVDRLAGEETQYF	TGTGCCAGCAGCGTCGATCGACTAGCGGGGGAAGAGACCCAGTACTTC
TRBV9	many	TRBJ2-7	NA	CASSPRPRAYEQYF	TGTGCCAGCAGCCCTCGACCCAGAGCCTACGAGCAGTACTTC
TRBV7-6	NA	TRBJ2-7	NA	CASSLGWGMGEQYF	TGTGCCAGCAGCTTAGGATGGGGCATGGGCGAGCAGTACTTC
TRBV30	few	TRBJ1-3	NA	CAWSVPGLPSGNTIYF	TGTGCCTGGAGTGTACCGGGCCTTCCCTCTGGAAACACCATATATTTT
TRBV7-2	few	TRBJ2-5	NA	CASSLGRVETQYF	TGTGCCAGCAGCTTAGGCAGGGTGGAGACCCAGTACTTC
TRBV10-3	many	TRBJ2-7	TRBD2	CAISEMVSGRRYEQYF	TGTGCCATCAGCGAGATGGTCAGCGGGAGAAGGTACGAGCAGTACTTC